Reported below is one T cell receptor beta chain. Its matching antigen is unknown. The data stem from a study of CD8+CD57+ T cells in acquired aplastic anemia. Across the study: DNA per sorted CD4+ or CD8+ sample ranged about 0.2 to 27.4 ug, averaging 3.2 ug. Notes on the study in general: The study identified roughly 31 CD8+ CDR3 sequences shared by patients and controls. A significant difference in CD8+ Simpson's diversity between patients and controls was not found.

The template used for profiling TCR beta VDJ and CDR3 was genomic DNA. TCRdb fed the reads into MiXCR, producing one record per CDR3 protein. The profile shows about 150,000 distinct CDR3 sequences, approximately 52% of them singletons. Germline assignment: CDR1 ENHRY and CDR2 SYGVKD. V lost 2 bases and J lost 5; bases outside the gene matches: 7. This CDR3 has 15 residues. Individuals selected for sequencing had exhibited CD8+CD57+ cell expansion on flow cytometry. At blood sampling, none of the patients had yet received therapy. The gene calls are TRBV10-3 and TRBJ2-5, with 8 bases identical to TRBD1. This TCR was recovered from a human donor with aplastic anemia. Sequences were obtained from sorted CD4+, CD8+, or CD8+CD57+ T cells (not recorded which) from PBMCs. The CDR3 loop is CAISEGQGAKETQYF. CDR3 bases: TGTGCCATCAGTGAGGGGCAGGGGGCTAAGGAGACCCAGTACTTC.